The clone carrying this TCR beta chain was counted between two and nine times. This CDR3 comprises 18 residues. V gave up 4 bases and J gave up 0 bases; unmatched junction bases: 5. Germline V gene data show CDR1 as MGHRA and CDR2 as YSYEKL. This sample was taken from a study of identical twins. MiXCR, applied by TCRdb to the 5' RACE reads, yields one record per CDR3 protein. The data contain 400,000 to 550,000 distinct CDR3 sequences, approximately 24% of them singletons. This same sample was also taken into another study, of T cells expressing NK-cell markers. That investigation notes: Also leading the CD3+CD56-NKG2C+ fraction in a handful of donors were these clonotypes.

This chain joins TRBV4-1 and TRBJ2-2; 13 nucleotides match TRBD2. The sequenced sample was CD4+ T cells sorted from blood. This receptor was taken from a woman between 18 and 29 years old in good health. The CDR3 sequence is CASSLGLAGASNTGELFF. Here the CDR3 DNA reads TGCGCCAGCAGCCTCGGACTAGCGGGGGCCTCGAACACCGGGGAGCTGTTTTTT.